One and the same sample provided the 5 T cell receptor beta chains below, sequenced in a study of cytomegalovirus exposure and HLA in healthy donors (dated by TCRdb to 2016 to 2017). The method was the immunoSEQ multiplex PCR assay. For the multiplex PCR, a mixture combining 60 forward primers for TCR Vbeta segments and 13 reverse primers for TCR Jbeta segments was used. The clones in this table, taken by TCRdb from immuneACCESS, are in-frame only. Not every clone is retained; where verified, under half of the shortfall comes from an unresolved V gene, and the cause of the rest is unknown. Counted in this sample were 160,000 or so clones; 80% to 90% of them appeared once. The top ten clones comprise about 2.1% of the sample. Material for sequencing was PBMCs. The receptor set was obtained from a woman in her late teens or twenties in good health and CMV-seronegative.

CDR3 amino acids: CASSGGGRSGSYNEQFF. In DNA, the CDR3 is TGTGCCAGCAGTGGAGGCGGGAGGTCAGGCTCCTACAATGAGCAGTTCTTC. The chain joins TRBV2 to TRBJ2-1; 8 positions agree with TRBD2. This CDR3 region has 17 residues. The germline CDR1 and CDR2 sequences are SNHLY and FYNNEI. J was trimmed by 0 bases and V by 4 bases; bases with no gene match: 8.

This clone occurred once. The chain joins TRBV6-1 to TRBJ1-3; 7 bases are a match to TRBD1. The CDR3 loop spans 14 amino acids. The V gene's germline CDR1 is MNHNS and CDR2 SASEGT. V gave up 6 bases and J gave up 2 bases; unmatched junction bases: 4. In DNA, the CDR3 is TGTGCCAGCAGCGTGACAGGGACTGGAAACACCATATATTTT. Amino acids: CASSVTGTGNTIYF.

The V call is TRBV30, the J call TRBJ2-2; D is possibly TRBD2 (6 bases). Germline V gene lookup returns CDR1 GTSNPN and CDR2 SVGIG (reference sequence). Trimming stripped 3 bases from V and 5 bases from J, with 10 bases between. This CDR3 contains 13 residues. CDR3 sequence: CAWRAAGTGELFF. In DNA, the CDR3 is TGTGCCTGGAGAGCCGCGGGGACCGGGGAGCTGTTTTTT.

The chain recombines TRBV6-5 with TRBJ2-3, with 8 positions matching TRBD2. The ends lost 5 bases at V and 2 bases at J; junction bases unmatched: 3. The CDR3 spans 14 residues. Germline V CDR1 and CDR2: MNHEY, SVGAGI. CDR3: CASSRGGLTDTQYF. CDR3 in DNA: TGTGCCAGCAGTCGGGGGGGCCTCACAGATACGCAGTATTTT.

This rearrangement joins TRBV28 to TRBJ2-7, with 12 positions matching TRBD1. V trimming: 5 bases; J trimming: 5 bases; junction bases outside the gene matches: 4. This CDR3 region has 14 residues. Germline CDR1 is MDHEN and CDR2 is SYDVKM. The CDR3 sequence: CASSPGQGAHEQYF. CDR3 nucleotides: TGTGCCAGCAGTCCGGGACAGGGGGCACACGAGCAGTACTTC.